This TCR beta chain was sequenced for a study of OX40 agonist ivuxolimab in advanced cancers. Overall study findings and caveats: The average count of expanded clones was higher among CD8+ T cells than among CD4+. Partial responders dosed at 0.1-3.0 mg/kg displayed clonal expansion ranking among the lowest. The investigators did not determine what antigen specificity the expanded peripheral T cells had.

Anyone with autoimmune disease history or systemic immunosuppression was excluded. This clone was observed once. Its antigen is unknown. TCRdb keeps only in-frame clones here, not all; method: immunoSEQ multiplex PCR. The data show about 79,000 clones, with roughly 94% seen just once and around 10% held by the top ten. The CDR3 spans 15 residues. Trimming took 6 bases from V and 4 from J, leaving 20 bases between them. The germline gives CDR1 SGHKS, CDR2 YYEKEE (reference sequence). The origin of this receptor is an adult with an advanced solid tumor such as melanoma, head and neck, liver or kidney cancer. The source was CD4+ or CD8+ T cells sorted from blood, collected in a trial of the OX40 agonist ivuxolimab. The genes are TRBV5-5 and TRBJ2-7; no definite D call. The CDR3 is CASTLWAGGVYEQYF. Here the CDR3 DNA reads TGTGCCAGCACTCTCTGGGCCGGCGGCGTTTACGAGCAGTACTTC.